The entry that follows covers one T cell receptor beta chain sequence. Its antigen is not identified. The junction differs from germline at one of its ends, possibly a read error. The data were taken from a study of CD8+CD57+ T cells in acquired aplastic anemia. The overall study: The DNA of sorted CD4+ and CD8+ cells averaged approximately 3.2 ug.

This CDR3 has 14 amino acids. It was genomic DNA that served as the template for profiling TCR beta VDJ and CDR3. TCRdb fed the reads into MiXCR, producing one record per CDR3 protein. Of some 410,000 distinct CDR3 sequences listed, around 72% are singletons. Study results and caveats: Overlap between patients and controls comprised twenty-nine CD8+ CDR3 sequences. CD8+ Simpson's diversity in patients was not significantly different from that in controls.

This TCR was recovered from a human donor in good health, serving as a control. Sequenced sample: sorted CD4+, CD8+, or CD8+CD57+ T cells (not recorded which) from PBMCs. The gene calls are TRBV12-3 or TRBV12-4 and TRBJ1-2; maybe TRBD1 (5 bases). DNA of the CDR3: TGTGCCACCAGTTCCTGGACAAGGAGCTTCGGCTACACCTTC. Translated: CATSSWTRSFGYTF.